This TCR beta chain comes out of a study of cytomegalovirus exposure and HLA in healthy donors. Study-wide results and limits: Confirmation in vitro established that a few CMV-associated chains were specific for CMV antigens. V- and J-gene trimming of TCR beta was linked (in a later analysis) to a missense DCLRE1C variant. Associated with cytomegalovirus, according to the listing, were some 150 TCR beta chains.

The CDR3 extends over 14 amino acids. V lost 6 bases to trimming and J lost 2 bases; unmatched junction nucleotides: 7. Germline V lookup: CDR1 SQVTM, CDR2 ANQGSEA. About this clone: Its antigen is not identified.

PCR used 60 Vbeta primers and 13 Jbeta primers. Clones were read by immunoSEQ multiplex PCR, and TCRdb kept only the in-frame ones, dropping some. The sample has 170,000 or so clones; 77% are singletons. The chain has TRBV29-1 and TRBJ2-1; TRBD2 aligns across 7 bases. This receptor was obtained from a woman between 25 and 40 years old in good health and CMV-seropositive. Material: PBMCs. CDR3 amino acids: CSVAAGLAYNEQFF. The CDR3 DNA is TGCAGCGTCGCAGCAGGACTAGCCTACAATGAGCAGTTCTTC.